These 2 T cell receptor beta chains were sequenced from one sample in a study of memory CD4+ T cells and cytomegalovirus serostatus. Single viable CD3+CD4+CD8-CD45RO+ cells were sorted as the memory CD4+ T cells. Clones were read by immunoSEQ multiplex PCR, and TCRdb kept only the in-frame ones, dropping some. The sample has over 35,000 clones; 75% to 85% are singletons. Sequencing was done on a sample of memory CD4+ T cells from blood. These receptor sequences come from an adult in good health and CMV-seronegative.

V usage is TRBV12-5 and J usage is TRBJ1-1; D may be TRBD1 (5 bases). CDR1 is LGHNT and CDR2 is FRNRAP in the germline V gene. The germline V and J ends were trimmed by 3 bases and 1 base, with 9 bases remaining between them. The CDR3 totals 14 residues. As DNA, the CDR3 is TGTGCTAGTGGTTTAGACGGGGCGAACACTGAAGCTTTCTTT. Translation: CASGLDGANTEAFF. The complete variable domain, with remaining parts taken from reference TRBV12-5 and TRBJ1-1, reads DARVTQTPRHKVTEMGQEVTMRCQPILGHNTVFWYRQTMMQGLELLAYFRNRAPLDDSGMPKDRFSAEMPDATLATLKIQPSEPRDSAVYFCASGLDGANTEAFFGQGTRLTVV.

This clone occurred once. CDR3 nucleotides: TGCGCCAGCAGCTTGGGTAGGACGGAAAACACTGAAGCTTTCTTT. Amino acids: CASSLGRTENTEAFF. The chain couples TRBV5-1 to TRBJ1-1; D unresolved. Trimming left V 0 bases short and J 2 bases short, with 11 bases between. Germline V gene lookup returns CDR1 SGHRS and CDR2 YFSETQ. CDR3 size: 15 residues. The full variable domain, rest sourced from reference TRBV5-1 and TRBJ1-1, is KAGVTQTPRYLIKTRGQQVTLSCSPISGHRSVSWYQQTPGQGLQFLFEYFSETQRNKGNFPGRFSGRQFSNSRSEMNVSTLELGDSALYLCASSLGRTENTEAFFGQGTRLTVV.